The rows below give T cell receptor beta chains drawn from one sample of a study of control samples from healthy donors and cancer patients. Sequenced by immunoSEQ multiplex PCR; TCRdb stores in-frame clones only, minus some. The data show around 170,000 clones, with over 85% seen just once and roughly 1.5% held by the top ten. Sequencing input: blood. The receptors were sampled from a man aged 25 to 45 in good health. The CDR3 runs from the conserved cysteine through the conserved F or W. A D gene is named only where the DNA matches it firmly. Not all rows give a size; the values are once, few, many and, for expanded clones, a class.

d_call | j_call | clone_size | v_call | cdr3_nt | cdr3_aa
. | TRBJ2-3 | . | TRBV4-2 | TGTGCCAGCAGCCAGGGACTCCCAGATACGCAGTATTTT | CASSQGLPDTQYF
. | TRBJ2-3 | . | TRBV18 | TGTGCCAGCTCACCACCGCAGGGACCCACAGATACGCAGTATTTT | CASSPPQGPTDTQYF
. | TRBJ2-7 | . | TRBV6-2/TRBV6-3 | TGTGCCAGCAGTTATAAGGCTGGAAAATACGAGCAGTACTTC | CASSYKAGKYEQYF
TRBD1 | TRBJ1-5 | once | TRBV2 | TGTGCCAGCAGTACCCCGGGACAGGGGAATCAGCCCCAGCATTTT | CASSTPGQGNQPQHF
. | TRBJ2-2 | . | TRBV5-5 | TGTGCCAGCAGCTTGGGGCCGTCTTTCAACACCGGGGAGCTGTTTTTT | CASSLGPSFNTGELFF
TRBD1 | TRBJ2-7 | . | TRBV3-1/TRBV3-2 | TGTGCCAGCAGCCGAAAGACAGGGTGGGAGCAGTACTTC | CASSRKTGWEQYF
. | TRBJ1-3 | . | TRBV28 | TGTGCCAGCAGGTCCCAGGGCGAAAACACCATATATTTT | CASRSQGENTIYF
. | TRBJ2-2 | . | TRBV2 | TGTGCCAGTGAACCTGGGCAGGGACGAACCGGGGAGCTGTTTTTT | CASEPGQGRTGELFF
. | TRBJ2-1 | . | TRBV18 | TGTGCCAGCTCGGCCGGAGGCTTCGGTGAGCAGTTCTTC | CASSAGGFGEQFF
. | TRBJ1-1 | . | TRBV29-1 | TGCAGCGTTGGCAGGGGATCGAAAGCTTTCTTT | CSVGRGSKAFF
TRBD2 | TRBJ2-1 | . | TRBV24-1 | TGTGCCACCAGTGATTCCGGGACTAGCGGATACAATGAGCAGTTCTTC | CATSDSGTSGYNEQFF
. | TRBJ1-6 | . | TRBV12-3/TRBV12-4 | TGTGCCAGCAGCTGGGATCCGGCTTCACCCCTCCACTTT | CASSWDPASPLHF
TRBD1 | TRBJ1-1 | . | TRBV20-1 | TGCAGTGCTAGTGACAGGGGCACTGAAGCTTTCTTT | CSASDRGTEAFF
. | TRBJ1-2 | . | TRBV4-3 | TGCGCCAGCAGCCAGGGTCTCTCGGGGGGAAGGAATGGCTACACCTTC | CASSQGLSGGRNGYTF
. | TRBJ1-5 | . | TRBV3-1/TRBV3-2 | TGTGCCAGCAGCCCCCAAGGGGTTTTGGGCAATCAGCCCCAGCATTTT | CASSPQGVLGNQPQHF
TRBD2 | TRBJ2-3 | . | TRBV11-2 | TGTGCCAGCAGCTTATCTGGGCGGGGGAGTGATACGCAGTATTTT | CASSLSGRGSDTQYF